This entry lists 29 T cell receptor beta chains sequenced from one sample in a study of technical replicates of blood from a handful of donors. Assay: immunoSEQ multiplex PCR; the TCRdb copy retains only in-frame clones and omits some. This table holds tens of thousands of clones, about 93% found once. The material sequenced was T cells isolated from PBMCs. These receptors all come from a human donor in good health.

The rearrangement joins TRBV6-5 to TRBJ2-5, with 8 bases lining up with TRBD1. This CDR3 is built from 11 residues. The trim removed 5 bases at V and 9 bases at J, leaving 2 bases unmatched. The germline V gene has CDR1 MNHEY and CDR2 SVGAGI. CDR3 in DNA: TGTGCCAGCAGTGAGACAGGGGCCCAGTACTTC. Protein product: CASSETGAQYF.

The chain employs TRBV11-1 and TRBJ2-1; TRBD1 agrees at 8 bases. The J segment lost 4 bases and the V segment lost 3 bases, leaving 2 bases of the junction unmatched. The CDR3 length is 14 residues. Germline V gives CDR1 SGHAT, CDR2 FQDESV (reference sequence). The CDR3 DNA is TGTGCCAGCAGCTTTGACAGGGGTTACAATGAGCAGTTCTTC. Amino acids: CASSFDRGYNEQFF.

This sequence joins TRBV7-9 and TRBJ2-1; 7 positions agree with TRBD2. Per germline, CDR1 SEHNR and CDR2 FQNEAQ (reference sequence). V dropped 3 bases and J dropped 7; count of bases not matched to a gene: 12. The CDR3 spans 16 residues. The chain's CDR3 is CASSFREEGLRNEQFF. CDR3 sequence (DNA): TGTGCCAGCAGCTTCCGGGAGGAGGGCCTCAGGAATGAGCAGTTCTTC. Combining the CDR3 with reference TRBV7-9 and TRBJ2-1 gives the whole variable domain DTGVSQNPRHKITKRGQNVTFRCDPISEHNRLYWYRQTLGQGPEFLTYFQNEAQLEKSRLLSDRFSAERPKGSFSTLEIQRTEQGDSAMYLCASSFREEGLRNEQFFGPGTRLTVL.

The chain has TRBV7-9 and TRBJ2-7, with unresolved D. The CDR3 is 13 amino acids. CDR1 and CDR2 from the germline V gene are SEHNR and FQNEAQ (reference sequence). V dropped 1 base and J dropped 5 bases, with 9 bases sitting between them. The CDR3 protein is CASSLVVIHEQYF. DNA for the CDR3: TGTGCCAGCAGCTTAGTTGTAATCCACGAGCAGTACTTC.

The chain joins TRBV6-5 to TRBJ1-1, with D maybe TRBD1 (6 bases). CDR1 MNHEY and CDR2 SVGAGI come from the germline V gene. Trimming removed 0 bases from V and 13 bases from J, with 21 bases in between. The CDR3 loop spans 15 amino acids. The DNA for the CDR3 is TGTGCCAGCAGTTACTCGATCGTCTCCGGGACAAAAGGTTTCTTT. It codes for CASSYSIVSGTKGFF.

V and J are TRBV5-6 and TRBJ2-7; TRBD1 agrees at 11 bases. Unmatched junction bases numbered 5, after V lost 3 bases and J lost 3 bases. The CDR3 sequence is 15 residues long. CDR1 SGHDT and CDR2 YYEEEE come from the germline V gene. CDR3 DNA: TGTGCCAGCAGCTCCGGACAGGGGGCCCTCTACGAGCAGTACTTC. As protein: CASSSGQGALYEQYF.

The chain carries TRBV2 and TRBJ2-7; D uncertain. The V end was cut by 6 bases, the J end by 2 bases, with 5 bases between. Germline-derived CDR1 and CDR2 are SNHLY and FYNNEI. The CDR3 sequence is 11 residues long. CDR3 protein: CASRGTYEQYF. CDR3 in DNA: TGTGCCAGCAGGGGCACCTACGAGCAGTACTTC.

The rearrangement links TRBV10-3 to TRBJ1-2, with 9 bases matching TRBD1. The length of the CDR3 is 14 residues. V shed 8 bases and J 5 bases; nucleotides not matched to a gene: 9. From germline, CDR1 is ENHRY and CDR2 SYGVKD. CDR3 amino acids: CAIGSTGGIYGYTF. DNA of the CDR3: TGTGCCATCGGGTCGACAGGGGGTATTTATGGCTACACCTTC.

Concerning this clone itself: The sample carries other DNA sequences with the same CDR3. This chain uses TRBV18 with TRBJ1-2, with 8 bases lining up with TRBD1. The trim removed 3 bases at V and 8 bases at J, leaving 5 bases unmatched. Germline-derived CDR1 and CDR2 are KGHSH and LQKENI. This CDR3 contains 13 residues. DNA of the CDR3: TGTGCCAGCTCACCCGGGACAGGAGGCGGCTACACCTTC. The encoded protein is CASSPGTGGGYTF.

The V gene is TRBV25-1, the J gene TRBJ2-1, with TRBD2 matching 15 bases. Germline lookup yields CDR1 MGHDK and CDR2 SYGVNS. The CDR3 is 16 residues long. Unmatched junction bases numbered 5, after V lost 4 bases and J lost 7 bases. In DNA form, the CDR3 reads TGTGCCAGCAGTGTATTCGGACTAGCGGGAGGGAATGAGCAGTTCTTC. The encoded protein is CASSVFGLAGGNEQFF.

J is TRBJ2-5 and V is TRBV11-2; D possibly corresponds to TRBD1 (5 bases). CDR3 length equals 13 residues. Trimming took off 2 bases at V and 7 bases at J, with 11 bases between the two ends. Germline-derived CDR1 and CDR2 are SGHAT and FQNNGV. CDR3 sequence: CASSLRGSGTQYF. The CDR3 bases are TGTGCCAGCAGCTTAAGGGGATCGGGGACCCAGTACTTC.

This chain connects TRBV6-6 to TRBJ2-7; tentatively, D is TRBD2 (5 bases). V gave up 7 bases and J gave up 1 base, with 11 bases separating them. CDR1 MNHNY and CDR2 SVGAGI come from the germline V gene (reference sequence). This CDR3 has 13 residues. The CDR3 sequence is CASTEDWSYEQYF. The CDR3 DNA follows: TGTGCCAGCACTGAGGACTGGTCCTACGAGCAGTACTTC.

This clone was detected a few times. One junction end does not reproduce the germline sequence, and a read error may be involved. V gene TRBV6-5 combines with J gene TRBJ2-7; TRBD1 matches at 11 bases. In germline, CDR1 is MNHEY, CDR2 SVGAGI. There are 16 residues in the CDR3. The CDR3: CASSYSRTGGSRELYF. The CDR3 region has the DNA TGTGCCAGCAGTTACTCGAGGACAGGGGGCTCCCGTGAGCTGTACTTC.

The gene calls are TRBV13 and TRBJ1-1; the D is unclear. The germline V gene encodes CDR1 PRHDT and CDR2 FYEKMQ (reference sequence). V was shortened by 4 bases and J by 1 base, with 13 bases between the two germline ends. The CDR3 runs to 15 residues. CDR3: CASSSGRRGNTEAFF. DNA for the CDR3: TGTGCCAGCAGCTCAGGACGCCGGGGGAACACTGAAGCTTTCTTT.

This clone occurred once. The chain employs TRBV10-3 and TRBJ2-5; D may be TRBD2 (6 bases). CDR3 length: 14 residues. Trimming stripped 3 bases from V and 4 bases from J, with 12 bases between. CDR1 is ENHRY and CDR2 is SYGVKD in the germline V gene. The DNA for the CDR3 is TGTGCCATCAGTGAACCGGGAGACATAGAGACCCAGTACTTC. Protein: CAISEPGDIETQYF.

The chain carries TRBV5-1 and TRBJ2-1; possibly TRBD2 for D (7 bases). Trimming shortened V by 0 bases and J by 8 bases, and 21 bases separated the two germline ends. Germline V gives CDR1 SGHRS, CDR2 YFSETQ. There are 17 residues in the CDR3. As DNA, the CDR3 is TGCGCCAGCAGCTTGGACTCCCGGGGGGCTAGTACCGATGAGCAGTTCTTC. This gives the protein CASSLDSRGASTDEQFF.

The rearrangement joins TRBV5-8 to TRBJ1-2; D is unresolved. The germline gives CDR1 SGHTS, CDR2 YDEGEE. The CDR3 extends over 13 amino acids. The V end was cut by 5 bases, the J end by 8 bases, with 16 bases between. The CDR3 protein is CASRFGMPSGYTF. The CDR3 DNA reads as TGTGCCAGCAGATTCGGGATGCCGAGCGGCTACACCTTC.

The chain links TRBV28 to TRBJ1-1; D call uncertain. The V and J ends lost 5 bases and 2 bases respectively, with 6 bases between them. The CDR3 spans 12 residues. Germline V gene data show CDR1 as MDHEN and CDR2 as SYDVKM. The CDR3 reads CASSPSNTEAFF. The CDR3 DNA reads as TGTGCCAGCAGTCCCTCCAACACTGAAGCTTTCTTT.

The gene calls are TRBV20-1 and TRBJ1-2; D ambiguous. Germline V CDR1 and CDR2: DFQATT, SNEGSKA (reference sequence). CDR3 length equals 10 residues. V was pared by 3 bases and J by 7 bases, with 6 bases between. CDR3 loop: CSASDFGYTF. In DNA, the CDR3 is TGCAGTGCTAGTGACTTTGGCTACACCTTC.

The rearrangement joins TRBV4-1 to TRBJ2-1; TRBD2 matches 9 bases. The CDR3 has 17 residues. Germline assignment: CDR1 MGHRA and CDR2 YSYEKL. With V trimmed by 6 bases and J by 1 base, 10 bases remained unmatched. Here the CDR3 DNA reads TGCGCCAGCAGGGAAGCGGGAGGCCCCCTGTCCTACAATGAGCAGTTCTTC. Its translation: CASREAGGPLSYNEQFF.

The V gene is TRBV20-1, the J gene TRBJ2-7, with D uncertain. The germline gives CDR1 DFQATT, CDR2 SNEGSKA (reference sequence). Deletions cut 5 bases from V and 6 bases from J, with 11 bases between. The CDR3 runs 11 residues. CDR3 DNA sequence: TGCAGTGCTCAGGTAGTGAGCGAGCAGTACTTC. Encoded protein: CSAQVVSEQYF.

The chain is built from TRBV7-9 and TRBJ2-1, with 8 bases matching TRBD2. Trimming removed 1 base from V and 2 bases from J; junction bases left unmatched: 1. CDR1 SEHNR and CDR2 FQNEAQ come from the germline V gene (reference sequence). The CDR3 consists of 15 residues. The CDR3 is CASSLEAGAYNEQFF. The CDR3 DNA is TGTGCCAGCAGCTTAGAAGCGGGAGCCTACAATGAGCAGTTCTTC.

The chain employs TRBV20-1 and TRBJ2-5; D gene ambiguous. Germline CDR1 reads DFQATT; CDR2 reads SNEGSKA (reference sequence). The CDR3 is 10 residues long. V gave up 7 bases and J gave up 3 bases, with 6 bases separating them. CDR3 region: CSGAKETQYF. CDR3 nucleotides: TGCAGTGGTGCGAAAGAGACCCAGTACTTC.

This chain joins TRBV19 and TRBJ2-7; TRBD1 aligns across 10 bases. Germline V CDR1 and CDR2: LNHDA, SQIVND (reference sequence). The CDR3 is 15 residues long. J gave up 4 bases and V 5 bases, and 8 bases lay outside the gene matches. CDR3 nucleotides: TGTGCCAGTAGTCCCCGGACAGGGGGTCCTTACGAGCAGTACTTC. This gives the protein CASSPRTGGPYEQYF.

V is TRBV18 and J is TRBJ2-7, with 11 positions matching TRBD2. Germline lookup yields CDR1 KGHSH and CDR2 LQKENI. This CDR3 comprises 14 residues. V gave up 4 bases and J gave up 5 bases; unmatched junction bases: 4. The CDR3 DNA follows: TGTGCCAGCTCACTACTAGCGGGAGTAGACGAGCAGTACTTC. This encodes CASSLLAGVDEQYF.

V usage is TRBV27 and J usage is TRBJ2-2; TRBD1 might be the D (6 bases). V shed 3 bases and J shed 0 bases, with 11 bases lying between them. CDR1 MNHEY and CDR2 SMNVEV come from the germline V gene (reference sequence). The CDR3 has 16 residues. CDR3 loop: CASSLFGGTNTGELFF. CDR3 sequence (DNA): TGTGCCAGCAGTTTGTTTGGGGGCACGAACACCGGGGAGCTGTTTTTT.

The J gene is TRBJ2-1, the V gene TRBV5-8; 9 bases are shared with TRBD2. V dropped 4 bases and J dropped 9; count of bases not matched to a gene: 8. The CDR3 extends over 14 amino acids. The V gene's germline CDR1 is SGHTS and CDR2 YDEGEE. The DNA of the CDR3 is TGTGCCAGCAGCCCGCGGGAGGGCCCCAGTGAGCAGTTCTTC. Translated: CASSPREGPSEQFF.

This chain links TRBV6-5 with TRBJ2-1; perhaps TRBD1 as D (7 bases). This CDR3 has 14 residues. Germline assignment: CDR1 MNHEY and CDR2 SVGAGI. Trimming cost V 0 bases and J 7 bases, with 10 bases left between them. CDR3 bases: TGTGCCAGCAGTTACTCGACAGGGAGGAATGAGCAGTTCTTC. It is translated as CASSYSTGRNEQFF.

This rearrangement joins TRBV7-2 to TRBJ2-1, with TRBD1 matching 7 bases. The CDR3 has 15 residues. CDR1 and CDR2 from the germline V gene are SGHTA and FQGNSA. J gave up 5 bases and V 5 bases, and 9 bases lay outside the gene matches. Written as DNA, the CDR3 is TGTGCCAGCAGCCGACCGGGACAGAAAAACAATGAGCAGTTCTTC. Its protein product is CASSRPGQKNNEQFF. The full variable domain, its missing parts supplied by reference TRBV7-2 and TRBJ2-1, is GAGVSQSPSNKVTEKGKDVELRCDPISGHTALYWYRQSLGQGLEFLIYFQGNSAPDKSGLPSDRFSAERTGGSVSTLTIQRTQQEDSAVYLCASSRPGQKNNEQFFGPGTRLTVL.